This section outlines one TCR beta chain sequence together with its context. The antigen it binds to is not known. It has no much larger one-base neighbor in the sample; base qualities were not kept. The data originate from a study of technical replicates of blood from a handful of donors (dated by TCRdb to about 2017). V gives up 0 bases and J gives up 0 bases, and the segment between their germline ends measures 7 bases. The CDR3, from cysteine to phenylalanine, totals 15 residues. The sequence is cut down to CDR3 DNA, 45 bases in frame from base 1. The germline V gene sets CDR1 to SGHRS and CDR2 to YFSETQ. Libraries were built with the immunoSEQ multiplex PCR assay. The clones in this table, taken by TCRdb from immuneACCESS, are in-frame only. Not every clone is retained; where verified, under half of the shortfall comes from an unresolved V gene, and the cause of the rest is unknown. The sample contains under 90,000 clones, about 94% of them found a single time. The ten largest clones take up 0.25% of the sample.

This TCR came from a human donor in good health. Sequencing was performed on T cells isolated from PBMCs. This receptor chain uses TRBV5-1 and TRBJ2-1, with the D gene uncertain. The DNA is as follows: TGCGCCAGCAGCTTGGGACCGGGCTCCTACAATGAGCAGTTCTTC. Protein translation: CASSLGPGSYNEQFF.